This T cell receptor (beta chain) was captured by sequencing in a study of patients and donors after allogeneic stem cell transplantation. Germline CDR1 is WSHSY and CDR2 is SAAADI. The CDR3 loop spans 13 amino acids. Trimming took off 5 bases at V and 6 bases at J, with 12 bases between the two ends. TCRdb reprocessed the RT-PCR reads with MiXCR, giving one entry per CDR3 protein. The profile shows about 40,000 distinct CDR3 sequences, roughly 30% of them singletons. The TCR was taken from a human donor who was either an allogeneic HSCT recipient or a stem cell or donor lymphocyte infusion donor (not recorded which). It is not recorded whose cells these are; they may come from a transplant donor. V gene TRBV10-2 combines with J gene TRBJ2-3; maybe TRBD1 (5 bases). Sequencing input: blood, either unsorted or a sorted T cell fraction (not recorded which). DNA for the CDR3: TGCGCCAGCAGTTTTGGGGCCCGGGATACGCAGTATTTT. The encoded protein is CASSFGARDTQYF.